The T cell receptor beta chain described here comes from a study of blood T cell repertoires in COVID-19. Overall study: Researchers got acute and convalescent COVID-19 samples from the United States, Italy and Spain. The cDNA or gDNA used as material had been derived from T cells, B-cell-depleted T cells, or PBMCs.

In the original analysis: Reference gene primers were amplified, and this amplification served to estimate nucleated cell counts. Sequenced by immunoSEQ multiplex PCR; TCRdb stores in-frame clones only, minus some. V, J and clone size reflect that table, while D and trimming were determined from the DNA. The sample consists of roughly 270,000 clones, 65% to 90% of them appearing once. Germline values: CDR1 MDHEN, CDR2 SYDVKM. CDR3 length: 15 residues. The ends were cut back, 6 bases at V and 2 bases at J, with 16 bases in the middle. The TCR originated in a man aged 45-65 years with active or convalescent COVID-19. The J gene is TRBJ1-1, the V gene TRBV28; the D gene is possibly TRBD1 (5 bases). Specimen: peripheral blood. The CDR3 DNA reads as TGTGCCAGCAGCAGCCCCTCCGGGGGAAACACTGAAGCTTTCTTT. It specifies CASSSPSGGNTEAFF.